The clone carrying this T cell receptor (beta chain) has only a few counts. Its antigen is not known. Germline V CDR1 and CDR2: LGHNA, YNFKEQ. The J segment lost 5 bases and the V segment lost 0 bases, leaving 5 bases of the junction unmatched. This CDR3 is 15 amino acids long. This sample stems from a study of CD8 T cells in ankylosing spondylitis. Notes on the study in general: Several highly homologous variants made up a TCR beta motif that seemed to typify ankylosing spondylitis blood. Certain motif variants had earlier been reported in reactive arthritis synovial fluid and blood.

TCRdb re-analysed the 5' RACE reads in MiXCR, keeping a single row per CDR3 protein. Of just over 350,000 distinct CDR3 sequences in the sample, 20% are singletons; the top ten hold approximately 14%. The chain employs TRBV4-2 and TRBJ2-3, with 7 bases matching TRBD2. The sample comprised blood, either unsorted or a sorted T cell fraction (not recorded which). The TCR originated in a male donor with ankylosing spondylitis or in good health (not recorded which). CDR3 sequence (DNA): TGTGCCAGCAGCCAAGACAGAGCGGGGCAAGATACGCAGTATTTT. Protein product: CASSQDRAGQDTQYF.